This T cell receptor (beta chain) is drawn from a study of graft-versus-host responses after intestinal transplantation. On the study more broadly: Multivisceral, liver-intestinal, or isolated intestinal grafts went to recipients. Study observations and caveats: Graft-donor T cell macrochimerism coincided with high graft-versus-host to host-versus-graft clonal ratios in allografts.

The CDR3 is 12 amino acids. Germline-derived CDR1 and CDR2 are MGHDK and SYGVNS. The V end lost 8 bases, the J end lost 1 base, and 8 bases lay between the germline ends. Libraries were prepared by immunoSEQ multiplex PCR; TCRdb keeps only in-frame clonotypes and omits some of them. The sample records more than 85,000 clones, about 93% being singletons. A note on this clone: Its antigen is not known.

This TCR derives from a human donor who received an intestinal transplant. Source: unstimulated CD8+ T cells sorted from spleen or lymph node cells, taken before intestinal transplant. The rearrangement links TRBV25-1 to TRBJ1-1; D is unresolved. The CDR3 region is CASSQWNTEAFF. The CDR3 DNA sequence: TGTGCCAGCTCACAGTGGAACACTGAAGCTTTCTTT.